The sequence of this T cell receptor beta chain was determined in a study of long-term antiretroviral therapy in people with HIV. Overall study findings and caveats: Among HIV repertoires, CDR3 length ranges were narrower than those of controls. Information pertaining to ART adherence, viral resistance or therapeutic modifications was not obtained. Patients on ART gained diversity, which nonetheless stayed below transplant donor controls.

A v3.0 immunoSEQ assay was performed at survey level. Libraries were prepared by immunoSEQ multiplex PCR; TCRdb keeps only in-frame clonotypes and omits some of them. The repertoire holds about 10,000 clones, 80% to 90% seen once, with approximately 18% in the top ten. About this clone itself: What it binds is unknown.

Trimming left V 5 bases short and J 4 bases short, with 6 bases between. The CDR3 has 12 amino acids. The germline V gene has CDR1 MNHEY and CDR2 SVGAGI. The chain is built from TRBV6-5 and TRBJ1-5; D remains unclear. This receptor was taken from a woman aged 40 to 50 with HIV. Sequencing was performed on unsorted PBMCs, taken 0.2 years before starting antiretroviral therapy. In nucleotides, the CDR3 is TGTGCCAGCAGTACCCTTAATCAGCCCCAGCATTTT. Translated, it gives CASSTLNQPQHF.